The source of this TCR beta chain is a study of neoadjuvant anti-PD-1 for oral cavity cancer. Germline-derived CDR1 and CDR2 are SGHTS and YDEGEE. This CDR3 spans 15 amino acids. V was clipped by 3 bases and J by 3 bases; unmatched bases: 1. Time point defined: after neoadjuvant nivolumab, at surgical resection. Points on this clone: Its antigen is as yet unknown.

Whole-study results and caveats: Treg/Th17 ratio rose with pretreatment blood and fell with post-treatment tumor TCRbeta clonality. Each response group had just a few patients in TCR analyses. Post-nivolumab, blood T cell clonality was significantly elevated in non-responders.

The assay was immunoSEQ multiplex PCR, and TCRdb's table has in-frame clones only and misses some. The table records more than 10,000 clones, 67% of them present only once. The starting material was PBMCs, obtained after nivolumab (anti-PD-1) treatment. V is TRBV5-8 and J is TRBJ2-3; 13 nucleotides line up with TRBD2. This sequence originates from a person between 40 and 85 years old with oral cavity squamous cell carcinoma. CDR3 DNA sequence: TGTGCCAGCAGCTGGACTAGCGGGAGTACAGATACGCAGTATTTT. It yields the protein CASSWTSGSTDTQYF.